Listed below are T cell receptor beta chains from one sample, sequenced in a study of cytomegalovirus exposure and HLA in healthy donors. Data came from immunoSEQ multiplex PCR; TCRdb stores just in-frame clones and leaves some out. The sample carries 90,000 to 150,000 clones, roughly 9% recorded once. The source material was PBMCs. The receptors stem from a woman in her forties in good health and CMV-seropositive. CDR3s include the opening cysteine and the closing phenylalanine or tryptophan. A D gene is named only where the DNA matches it firmly. The listing skips clone size in some rows; elsewhere it reads once, few, many or a size class.

V	D	J	size	DNA	CDR3
TRBV2	NA	TRBJ1-1	NA	TGTGCCAGCAGTGAAGTTTTTCGAGGGAAGGACACTGAAGCTTTCTTT	CASSEVFRGKDTEAFF
TRBV5-8	NA	TRBJ1-6	few	TGTGCCAGCAGCTTGGACTCTTATAATTCACCCCTCCACTTT	CASSLDSYNSPLHF
TRBV7-9	NA	TRBJ1-3	NA	TGTGCCAGCAGCTACATAACCGGGACACTTGTAAACACCATATATTTT	CASSYITGTLVNTIYF
TRBV5-1	NA	TRBJ2-2	NA	TGCGCCAGCAGCTTGCAGGGGAACACCGGGGAGCTGTTTTTT	CASSLQGNTGELFF
TRBV6-6	NA	TRBJ2-3	NA	TGTGCCAGCAGTGACGACAGGCTTCCAGATACGCAGTATTTT	CASSDDRLPDTQYF
TRBV27	NA	TRBJ2-2	few	TGTGCCAGCAACCGGGCGGGGCGACAGGGCGGCACCGGGGAGCTGTTTTTT	CASNRAGRQGGTGELFF
TRBV11-2	NA	TRBJ2-7	few	TGTGCCAGCAGCTTCAACATAAGACTTGTCCAGGAGCAGTACTTC	CASSFNIRLVQEQYF
TRBV5-1	NA	TRBJ1-2	NA	TGCGCCAGCAGCTTGACGGCGAGGACTAACTATGGCTACACCTTC	CASSLTARTNYGYTF
TRBV5-1	TRBD1	TRBJ2-5	NA	TGCGCCAGCAGCTTCCCGGGGACAGAAGAGACCCAGTACTTC	CASSFPGTEETQYF
TRBV15	NA	TRBJ1-5	few	TGTGCCACCACCACCCTCGGAGGGACCAATCAGCCCCAGCATTTT	CATTTLGGTNQPQHF
TRBV6-1	NA	TRBJ1-1	NA	TGTGCCAGCAGGAGGATAGAGAACACTGAAGCTTTCTTT	CASRRIENTEAFF
TRBV19	NA	TRBJ1-4	NA	TGTGCCAGTAACCTCCGGAGGACAACTAATGAAAAACTGTTTTTT	CASNLRRTTNEKLFF
TRBV18	NA	TRBJ1-5	few	TGTGCCAGCTCACCACCCGGGTGGGGCAATCAGCCCCAGCATTTT	CASSPPGWGNQPQHF
TRBV5-1	NA	TRBJ1-2	NA	TGCGCCAGCAGCACTCAGGGTACGGAAGACTATGGCTACACCTTC	CASSTQGTEDYGYTF
TRBV12-5	NA	TRBJ1-4	NA	TGTGCTAGTGGGCCCCCCGGGACACCCTTTGAAAAACTGTTTTTT	CASGPPGTPFEKLFF
TRBV6-6	TRBD1	TRBJ1-5	few	TGTGCCAGCGATATGGACAGGGCCAATCAGCCCCAGCATTTT	CASDMDRANQPQHF
TRBV18	TRBD1	TRBJ1-5	few	TGTGCCAGCTCATCCCAGGGGGCTGGTAACAATCAGCCCCAGCATTTT	CASSSQGAGNNQPQHF
TRBV2	TRBD2	TRBJ2-7	NA	TGTGCCAGCAGTAATGGACTAGCGGGTTACGAGCAGTACTTC	CASSNGLAGYEQYF
TRBV5-1	TRBD1	TRBJ2-2	few	TGCGCCAGCAGCCAGGACAGGGACACCGGGGAGCTGTTTTTT	CASSQDRDTGELFF
TRBV7-8	TRBD1	TRBJ1-6	few	TGTGCCAGCAGCTCGACAGGGACGTCGAATTCACCCCTCCACTTT	CASSSTGTSNSPLHF
TRBV30	TRBD1	TRBJ1-5	NA	TGTGCCTGGAGTCCCCTCGGGACAGGTAGCAATCAGCCCCAGCATTTT	CAWSPLGTGSNQPQHF
TRBV5-1	TRBD1	TRBJ1-1	NA	TGCGCCAGCAGCTTAGGACAGGGGGACGAAGCTTTCTTT	CASSLGQGDEAFF
TRBV19	NA	TRBJ1-4	NA	TGTGCCAGCGCCCTCCAATCTCGCGGGAATGAAAAACTGTTTTTT	CASALQSRGNEKLFF
TRBV10-2	TRBD1	TRBJ2-7	NA	TGCGCCAGCACTCGGGGAAGACAGGGCTCAGGGGAGCAGTACTTC	CASTRGRQGSGEQYF
TRBV19	TRBD1	TRBJ1-4	NA	TGTGCCAGTAGCCAAACCCACAGGGGCGAAGGTGAAAAACTGTTTTTT	CASSQTHRGEGEKLFF
TRBV12-5	TRBD1	TRBJ1-1	NA	TGTGCTAGTGGTGAGACAGGGGAAGCTTTCTTT	CASGETGEAFF
TRBV18	NA	TRBJ2-7	NA	TGTGCCAGCTCACCGCGCCGGGACTCACCATACGAGCAGTACTTC	CASSPRRDSPYEQYF
TRBV5-1	NA	TRBJ1-1	few	TGCGCCAGCAGCTTGGGGAGGGGTGAAAACACTGAAGCTTTCTTT	CASSLGRGENTEAFF
TRBV5-4	TRBD1	TRBJ1-1	NA	TGTGCCAGCAGCGCCGACAGGGAGAACACTGAAGCTTTCTTT	CASSADRENTEAFF
TRBV5-1	NA	TRBJ2-7	NA	TGCGCCAGCAGCTTGCTCGGGAGCGTGGGGGTCGAGCAGTACTTC	CASSLLGSVGVEQYF
TRBV18	TRBD1	TRBJ1-5	NA	TGTGCCAGCTCACTAGGACAGGGAGCTCAGCCCCAGCATTTT	CASSLGQGAQPQHF
TRBV19	TRBD1	TRBJ1-5	NA	TGTGCCAGTAGTTTCCGACAGGGGATCAATCAGCCCCAGCATTTT	CASSFRQGINQPQHF
TRBV27	TRBD1	TRBJ1-3	NA	TGTGCCAGCAGTTCCCAACGGACAGGGGCTGGAAACACCATATATTTT	CASSSQRTGAGNTIYF
TRBV12-2	NA	TRBJ2-7	few	TGTGCAAGTCGCTTAGCAACCGACAGGGGGTGGTCGGCTTCCTACGAGCAGTACTTC	CASRLATDRGWSASYEQYF
TRBV9	TRBD2	TRBJ2-1	NA	TGTGCCAGCAGCGGGGCGCGACTAGCGGGTGCAGACAATGAGCAGTTCTTC	CASSGARLAGADNEQFF
TRBV2	TRBD1	TRBJ1-1	few	TGTGCCAGCACTCCGGACAGGGGCAACACTGAAGCTTTCTTT	CASTPDRGNTEAFF
TRBV2	NA	TRBJ1-4	few	TGTGCCAGCAGTGGCCCAGGGGCACAGCAAAAACTGTTTTTT	CASSGPGAQQKLFF
TRBV9	NA	TRBJ2-2	few	TGTGCCAGCAGCGTAGACACACCCGACACCGGGGAGCTGTTTTTT	CASSVDTPDTGELFF
TRBV4-1	TRBD2	TRBJ2-7	few	TGCGCCAGCAGCCAGAATACCGGGACTAGCGGCTACGAGCAGTACTTC	CASSQNTGTSGYEQYF
TRBV2	NA	TRBJ2-3	NA	TGTGCCAGCAGCAAGGGAGGTAATACGCAGTATTTT	CASSKGGNTQYF